Sequencing of this TCR beta chain was carried out in a study of control samples from healthy donors and cancer patients. Profiling relied on immunoSEQ multiplex PCR, and the TCRdb table lists in-frame clones only, not all of them. Here the sample spans about 150,000 clones, approximately 93% being singletons. Per germline, CDR1 LNHDA and CDR2 SQIVND (reference sequence). V was clipped by 8 bases and J by 5 bases; unmatched bases: 8. The CDR3 has 14 amino acids. The gene calls are TRBV19 and TRBJ2-3; the match to TRBD1 covers 9 bases. This clonotype was obtained from a man aged 45-60 years in good health. The sequenced sample was blood. The chain's CDR3 is CASSRTGAGDTQYF. CDR3 nucleotides: TGTGCCAGTTCCCGGACAGGGGCAGGAGATACGCAGTATTTT.